The T cell receptor (beta chain) under discussion was sequenced for a study of molecular identifiers for immune sequencing clone quantification. Study observations and caveats: Clones above 20 RNA copies contained over 99% of effector molecules but under 1% of naive ones.

Previously published methods and listed TCR primers were used for the bulk TCR libraries. TCRdb fed the PCR reads into MiXCR, producing one record per CDR3 protein. This sample has around 320,000 distinct CDR3 sequences, with roughly a quarter found just once. This clonotype was counted ten times or more. The antigen is not known. Naive CD8 libraries came from approximately 20,000 to 1,000,000 sorted cells with 10%, 30% or 50% RNA. Based on a CD8+CD4-CCR7+CD45RA+ profile, naive CD8 T cells were sorted. The germline gives CDR1 LNHDA, CDR2 SQIVND (reference sequence). Deletions cut 5 bases from V and 0 bases from J, with 10 bases between. The CDR3 covers 14 residues.

The receptor was derived from a human donor in good health. Some libraries in this study had Jurkat cell RNA spiked in. The chain couples TRBV19 to TRBJ1-2; D remains ambiguous. The sample consisted of naive CD8+ T cells from blood, with Jurkat cell RNA spiked in. The subset denotes: FACS-sorted CD8+CD4-CCR7+CD45RA+ naive T cells. The DNA for the CDR3 is TGTGCCAGTAGTCGCGACAACTCTAACTATGGCTACACCTTC. The encoded protein is CASSRDNSNYGYTF.